This TCR beta chain came from a study of CXCR3-negative and CXCR3-positive naive CD8 T cells. At the level of the study: With about 1.5 +/- 0.3 million reads per library, the TRB reads numbered around 140 million in total.

Sorting was done in triplicate for each CD8+ T cell subset (approximately 300,000 cells each). The study, taken as a whole, reports: Diversity ran similarly high across both naive subsets but far lower in memory CD8+ cells. TRBV-TRBJ usage was similar across naive CXCR3 subsets but distinct in memory cells.

By frequency, this clonotype is medium-sized. Its antigen is undetermined. With UMI labels, 5' RACE was used to prepare the TRB cDNA libraries. TCRdb re-called the 5' RACE reads and shows each CDR3 protein once, DNA omitted. The sample holds about 56,000 distinct CDR3 sequences. CDR3 size: 12 residues. The germline gives CDR1 SNHLY, CDR2 FYNNEI. This TCR was recovered from a human donor in good health. Some clones in this sample may be carry-over from other donors' samples. The source material was memory CD8+ T cells from blood. The chain carries TRBV2 and TRBJ2-5; TCRdb indicates TRBD1, and absent DNA this call remains unverified. CDR3 amino acids: CASRGTGETQYF. The complete variable domain, with remaining parts taken from reference TRBV2 and TRBJ2-5, reads EPEVTQTPSHQVTQMGQEVILRCVPISNHLYFYWYRQILGQKVEFLVSFYNNEISEKSEIFDDQFSVERPDGSNFTLKIRSTKLEDSAMYFCASRGTGETQYFGPGTRLLVL.